This T cell receptor beta chain was sequenced during a study of T cell repertoires in ileal Crohn's disease. Overall study results and limits: Clonality above 26.8% at surgery always came with endoscopic recurrence. High-frequency clones were more common in sorted CD8 than CD4 cells. Clonal expansions were more frequent in active smokers than non-smokers at surgery.

This clone turned up a few times. Its antigen is currently unknown. Trimming removed 1 base at V and 7 bases at J, with 10 bases between. The CDR3 runs 13 residues. Looked up from germline, CDR1 is SGHDN and CDR2 is FVKESK. Five hundred nanograms of biopsy DNA per sample underwent TCRB immunosequencing. Sequenced by immunoSEQ multiplex PCR; TCRdb stores in-frame clones only, minus some. The sample lists thousands of clones; less than 70% were seen once. The origin of this receptor is an adult with Crohn's disease. This rearrangement joins TRBV14 to TRBJ1-2, with unresolved D. Sequenced material: ileal tissue. The CDR3 sequence is CASSQVSFRGYTF. DNA for the CDR3: TGTGCCAGCAGCCAAGTTAGTTTCCGTGGCTACACCTTC.